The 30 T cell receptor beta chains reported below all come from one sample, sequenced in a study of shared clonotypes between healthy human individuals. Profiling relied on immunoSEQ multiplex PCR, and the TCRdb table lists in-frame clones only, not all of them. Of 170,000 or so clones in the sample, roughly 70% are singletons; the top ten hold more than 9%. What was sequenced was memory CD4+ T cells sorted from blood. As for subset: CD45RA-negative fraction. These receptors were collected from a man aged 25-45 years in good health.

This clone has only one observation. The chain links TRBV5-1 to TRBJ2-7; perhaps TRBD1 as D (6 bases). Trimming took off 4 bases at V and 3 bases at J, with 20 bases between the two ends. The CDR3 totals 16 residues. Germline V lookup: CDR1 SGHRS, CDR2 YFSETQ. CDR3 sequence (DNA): TGCGCCAGCAGCCTAGATCCTAGGACAGTAAGCTACGAGCAGTACTTC. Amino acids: CASSLDPRTVSYEQYF. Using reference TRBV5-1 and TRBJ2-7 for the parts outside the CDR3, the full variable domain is KAGVTQTPRYLIKTRGQQVTLSCSPISGHRSVSWYQQTPGQGLQFLFEYFSETQRNKGNFPGRFSGRQFSNSRSEMNVSTLELGDSALYLCASSLDPRTVSYEQYFGPGTRLTVT.

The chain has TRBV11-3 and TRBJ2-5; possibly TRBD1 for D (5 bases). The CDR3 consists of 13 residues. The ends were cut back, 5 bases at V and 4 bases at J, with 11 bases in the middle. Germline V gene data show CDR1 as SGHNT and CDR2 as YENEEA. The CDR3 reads CASSPGQGETQYF. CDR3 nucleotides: TGTGCCAGCAGCCCAGGTCAGGGAGAGACCCAGTACTTC.

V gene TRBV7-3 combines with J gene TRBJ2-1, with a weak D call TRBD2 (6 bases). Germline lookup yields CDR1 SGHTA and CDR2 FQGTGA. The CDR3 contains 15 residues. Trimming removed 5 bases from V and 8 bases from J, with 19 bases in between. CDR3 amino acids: CASSGDSRCFDEQFF. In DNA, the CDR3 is TGTGCCAGCAGCGGGGACTCCCGGTGTTTCGATGAGCAGTTCTTC.

The CDR3 bases are TGCAGCGTTCCCCCGGGACAGGGGGCGGGCTACACCTTC. This translates into CSVPPGQGAGYTF. The chain has TRBV29-1 and TRBJ1-2, with 12 bases matching TRBD1. The V segment lost 5 bases and the J segment 8 bases; nucleotides outside the gene matches: 6. This CDR3 contains 13 residues. Germline V gene sequence: CDR1 SQVTM, CDR2 ANQGSEA.

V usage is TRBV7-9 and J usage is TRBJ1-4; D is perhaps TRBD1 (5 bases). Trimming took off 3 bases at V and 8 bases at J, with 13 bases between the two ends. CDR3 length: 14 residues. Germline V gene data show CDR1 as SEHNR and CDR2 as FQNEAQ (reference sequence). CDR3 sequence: CASSFFGAGEKLFF. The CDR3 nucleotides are TGTGCCAGCAGCTTCTTCGGGGCAGGGGAAAAACTGTTTTTT.

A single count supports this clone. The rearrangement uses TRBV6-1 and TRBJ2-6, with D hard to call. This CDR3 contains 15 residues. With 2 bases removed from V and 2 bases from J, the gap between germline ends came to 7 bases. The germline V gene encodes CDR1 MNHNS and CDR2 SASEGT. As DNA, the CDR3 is TGTGCCAGCAGTGAACCAGGAGCTGGGGCCAACGTCCTGACTTTC. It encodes CASSEPGAGANVLTF.

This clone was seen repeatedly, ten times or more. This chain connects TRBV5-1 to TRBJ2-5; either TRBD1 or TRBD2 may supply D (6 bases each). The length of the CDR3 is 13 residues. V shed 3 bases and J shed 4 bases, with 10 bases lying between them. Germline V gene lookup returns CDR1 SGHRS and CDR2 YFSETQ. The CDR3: CASSYSGAETQYF. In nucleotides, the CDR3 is TGCGCCAGCAGCTATTCGGGGGCAGAGACCCAGTACTTC.

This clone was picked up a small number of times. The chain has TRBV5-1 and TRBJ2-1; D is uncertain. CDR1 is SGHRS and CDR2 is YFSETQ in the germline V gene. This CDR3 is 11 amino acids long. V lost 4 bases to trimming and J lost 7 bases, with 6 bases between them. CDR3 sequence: CASSKGNEQFF. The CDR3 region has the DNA TGCGCCAGCAGCAAAGGTAATGAGCAGTTCTTC.

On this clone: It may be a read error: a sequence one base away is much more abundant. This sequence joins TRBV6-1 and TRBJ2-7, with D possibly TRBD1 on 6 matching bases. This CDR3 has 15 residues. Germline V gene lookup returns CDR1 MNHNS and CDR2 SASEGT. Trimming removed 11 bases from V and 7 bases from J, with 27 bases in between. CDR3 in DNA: TGTGCCGGCCACCGGACAGATGGTACTAAACGGGAGCAGTACTTC. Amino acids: CAGHRTDGTKREQYF.

DNA for the CDR3: TGTGCCAGCAGCGAAACCGGTCGGGACTACGAGCAGTACTTC. Translating it yields CASSETGRDYEQYF. This chain links TRBV9 with TRBJ2-7; possible D gene TRBD2, 5 bases. CDR3 length: 14 residues. The V end was cut by 3 bases, the J end by 3 bases, with 13 bases between. The germline V gene has CDR1 SGDLS and CDR2 YYNGEE.

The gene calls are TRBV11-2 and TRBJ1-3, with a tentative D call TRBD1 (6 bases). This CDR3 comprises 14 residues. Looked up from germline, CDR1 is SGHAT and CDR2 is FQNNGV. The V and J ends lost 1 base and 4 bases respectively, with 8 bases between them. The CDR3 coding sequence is TGTGCCAGCAGCTTAGCCCAGGGGGGAAACACCATATATTTT. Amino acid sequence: CASSLAQGGNTIYF.

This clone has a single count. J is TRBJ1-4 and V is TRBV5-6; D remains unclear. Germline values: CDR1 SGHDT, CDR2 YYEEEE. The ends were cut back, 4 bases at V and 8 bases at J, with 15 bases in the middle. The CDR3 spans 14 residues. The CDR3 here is CASSGRAVREKLFF. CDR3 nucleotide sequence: TGTGCCAGCAGCGGTAGAGCTGTACGGGAAAAACTGTTTTTT.

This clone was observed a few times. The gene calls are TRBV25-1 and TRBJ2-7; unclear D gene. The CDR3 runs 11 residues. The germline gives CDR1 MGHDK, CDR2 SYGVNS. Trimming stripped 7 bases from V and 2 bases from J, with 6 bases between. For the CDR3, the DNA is TGTGCCAGCACCCCTCCCTACGAGCAGTACTTC. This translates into CASTPPYEQYF.

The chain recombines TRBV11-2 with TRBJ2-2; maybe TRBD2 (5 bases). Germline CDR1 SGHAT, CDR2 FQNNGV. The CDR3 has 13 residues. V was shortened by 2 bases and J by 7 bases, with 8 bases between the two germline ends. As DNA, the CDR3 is TGTGCCAGCAGCTTACCGAGGGACGGGGAGCTGTTTTTT. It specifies CASSLPRDGELFF.

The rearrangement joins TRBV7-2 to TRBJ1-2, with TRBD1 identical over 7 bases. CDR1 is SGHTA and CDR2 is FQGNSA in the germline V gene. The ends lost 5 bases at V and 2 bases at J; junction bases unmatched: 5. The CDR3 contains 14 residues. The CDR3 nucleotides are TGTGCCAGCAGCAGACGACAGGGCAACTATGGCTACACCTTC. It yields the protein CASSRRQGNYGYTF.

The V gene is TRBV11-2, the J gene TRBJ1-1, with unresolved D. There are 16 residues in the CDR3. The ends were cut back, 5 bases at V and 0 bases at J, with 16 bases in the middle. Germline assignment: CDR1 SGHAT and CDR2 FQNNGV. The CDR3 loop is CASSPRQAWLNTEAFF. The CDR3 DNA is TGTGCCAGCAGCCCCCGACAAGCATGGTTGAACACTGAAGCTTTCTTT.

CDR3 sequence (DNA): TGTGCCAGTAGTACGGGGCTCAGCACCGGGGAGCTGTTTTTT. This encodes CASSTGLSTGELFF. The chain carries TRBV19 and TRBJ2-2, with D tentatively TRBD1 or TRBD2 (5 bases each). In germline, CDR1 is LNHDA, CDR2 SQIVND (reference sequence). The CDR3 spans 14 residues. Trimming shortened V by 4 bases and J by 4 bases, and 10 bases separated the two germline ends.

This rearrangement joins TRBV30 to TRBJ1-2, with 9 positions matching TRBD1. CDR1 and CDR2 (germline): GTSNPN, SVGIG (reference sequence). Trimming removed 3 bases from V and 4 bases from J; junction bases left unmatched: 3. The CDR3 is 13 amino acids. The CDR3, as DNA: TGTGCCTGGAGCCTGACAGGGGGCTATGGCTACACCTTC. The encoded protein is CAWSLTGGYGYTF.

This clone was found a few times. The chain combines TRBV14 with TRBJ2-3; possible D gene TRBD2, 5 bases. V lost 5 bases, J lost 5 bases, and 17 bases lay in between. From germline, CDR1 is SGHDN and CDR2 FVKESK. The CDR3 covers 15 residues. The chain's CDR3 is CASSLSAGSIDTQYF. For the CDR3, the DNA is TGTGCCAGCAGCTTGTCCGCGGGCTCCATAGATACGCAGTATTTT. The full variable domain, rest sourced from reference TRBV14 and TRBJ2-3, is EAGVTQFPSHSVIEKGQTVTLRCDPISGHDNLYWYRRVMGKEIKFLLHFVKESKQDESGMPNNRFLAERTGGTYSTLKVQPAELEDSGVYFCASSLSAGSIDTQYFGPGTRLTVL.

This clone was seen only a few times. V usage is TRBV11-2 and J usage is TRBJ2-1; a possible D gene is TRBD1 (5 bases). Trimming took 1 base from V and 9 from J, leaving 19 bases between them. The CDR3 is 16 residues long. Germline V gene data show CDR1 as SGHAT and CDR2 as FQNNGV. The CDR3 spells CASSLVAGRLESEQFF. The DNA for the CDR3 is TGTGCCAGCAGCTTAGTGGCAGGGCGGCTCGAGAGTGAGCAGTTCTTC.

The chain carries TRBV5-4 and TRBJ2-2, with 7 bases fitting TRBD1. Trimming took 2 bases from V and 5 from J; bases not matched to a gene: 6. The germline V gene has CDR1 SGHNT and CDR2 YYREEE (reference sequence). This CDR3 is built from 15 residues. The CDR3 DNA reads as TGTGCCAGCAGCTTAGAGGGGGCGCGTACCGGGGAGCTGTTTTTT. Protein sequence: CASSLEGARTGELFF.

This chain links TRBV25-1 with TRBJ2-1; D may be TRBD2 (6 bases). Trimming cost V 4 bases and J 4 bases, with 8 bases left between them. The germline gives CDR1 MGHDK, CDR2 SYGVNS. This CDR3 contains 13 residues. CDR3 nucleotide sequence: TGTGCCAGCAGTGTGCGGGGATACAATGAGCAGTTCTTC. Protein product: CASSVRGYNEQFF.

This CDR3 is CASSDGLAGEEVFDTQYF. The CDR3 DNA follows: TGTGCCAGCAGTGATGGACTAGCGGGGGAAGAGGTTTTTGATACGCAGTATTTT. The chain links TRBV25-1 to TRBJ2-3, with 13 bases matching TRBD2. This CDR3 spans 18 amino acids. Germline-derived CDR1 and CDR2 are MGHDK and SYGVNS. J gave up 6 bases and V 3 bases, and 12 bases lay outside the gene matches.

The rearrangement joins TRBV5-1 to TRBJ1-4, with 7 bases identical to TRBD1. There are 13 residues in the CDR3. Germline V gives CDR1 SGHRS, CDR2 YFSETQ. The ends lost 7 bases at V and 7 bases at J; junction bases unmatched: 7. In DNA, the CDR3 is TGCGCCAGCGGCGAACAGGGGATTGAAAAACTGTTTTTT. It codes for CASGEQGIEKLFF.

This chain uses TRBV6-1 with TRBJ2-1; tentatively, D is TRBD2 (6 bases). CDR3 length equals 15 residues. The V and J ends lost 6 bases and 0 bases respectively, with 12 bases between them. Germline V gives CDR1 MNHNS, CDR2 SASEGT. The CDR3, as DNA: TGTGCCAGCAGACTGGACGGGAGCTCCTACAATGAGCAGTTCTTC. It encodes CASRLDGSSYNEQFF.

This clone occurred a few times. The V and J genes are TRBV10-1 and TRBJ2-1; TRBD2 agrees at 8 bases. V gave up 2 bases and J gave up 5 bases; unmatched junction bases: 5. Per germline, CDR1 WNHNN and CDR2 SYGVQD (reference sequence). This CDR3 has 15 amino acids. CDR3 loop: CASSEPGTSNNEQFF. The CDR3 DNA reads TGCGCCAGCAGTGAGCCCGGGACTAGTAACAATGAGCAGTTCTTC.

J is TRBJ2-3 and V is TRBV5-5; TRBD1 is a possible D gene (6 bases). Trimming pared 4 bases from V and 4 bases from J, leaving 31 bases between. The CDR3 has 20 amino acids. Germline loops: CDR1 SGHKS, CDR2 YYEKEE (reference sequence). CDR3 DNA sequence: TGTGCCAGCAGCCCCGGATGGGGGACAAATACCAGGACTTATGCAGATACGCAGTATTTT. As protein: CASSPGWGTNTRTYADTQYF.

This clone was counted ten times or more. CDR3 sequence: CSVRTGWRETQYF. The CDR3 DNA sequence: TGCAGCGTTAGGACAGGGTGGCGGGAGACCCAGTACTTC. The J gene is TRBJ2-5, the V gene TRBV29-1; 8 bases line up with TRBD1. The J segment lost 5 bases and the V segment lost 5 bases, leaving 7 bases of the junction unmatched. Germline values: CDR1 SQVTM, CDR2 ANQGSEA. This CDR3 contains 13 residues.

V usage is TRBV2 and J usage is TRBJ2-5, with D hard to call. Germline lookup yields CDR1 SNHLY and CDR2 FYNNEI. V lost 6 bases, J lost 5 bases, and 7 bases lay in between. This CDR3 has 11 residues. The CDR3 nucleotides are TGTGCCAGCAGAAATGTTGAGACCCAGTACTTC. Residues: CASRNVETQYF.

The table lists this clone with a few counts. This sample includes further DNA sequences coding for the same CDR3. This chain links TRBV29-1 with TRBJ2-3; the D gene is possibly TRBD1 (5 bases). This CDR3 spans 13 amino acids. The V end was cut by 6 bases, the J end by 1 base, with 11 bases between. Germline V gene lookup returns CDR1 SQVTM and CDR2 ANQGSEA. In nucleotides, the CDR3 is TGCAGCGTCGACCAGGGTGGCACAGATACGCAGTATTTT. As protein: CSVDQGGTDTQYF.